The rows below give T cell receptor beta chains drawn from one sample of a study of shared clonotypes between healthy human individuals. Method: immunoSEQ multiplex PCR; TCRdb's copy keeps in-frame clones and lacks some. The repertoire has some 2,000,000 clones, 85% to 95% of them found once; the top ten carry 1% to 1.3%. Sequences were obtained from naive CD8+ T cells sorted from blood. The receptors stem from a man aged 18 to 29 in good health. CDR3s include the opening cysteine and the closing phenylalanine or tryptophan. The D gene is left open where the match is weak. Size tells how often a clone was seen (once, few, many) or the class of an expanded clone, and some rows leave it out.

D gene	clone size	J gene	V gene	CDR3 DNA	CDR3 protein
.	once	TRBJ1-1	TRBV6-5	TGTGCCAGCAGTTATGACAGATACACTGAAGCTTTCTTT	CASSYDRYTEAFF
.	.	TRBJ2-7	TRBV7-8	TGTGCCAGCAGCGAAGAGGGACTCCTAAGCTCCTACGAGCAGTACTTC	CASSEEGLLSSYEQYF
TRBD2	.	TRBJ2-1	TRBV30	TGTGCCTGGGCGGGGGGGAATGAGCAGTTCTTC	CAWAGGNEQFF
TRBD1	.	TRBJ1-1	TRBV27	TGTGCCAGCAGATTCCAGGGGGCCAACACTGAAGCTTTCTTT	CASRFQGANTEAFF
.	.	TRBJ1-5	TRBV7-9	TGTGCCAGCAGCTCTCGGGAGGATCAGCCCCAGCATTTT	CASSSREDQPQHF
.	.	TRBJ1-5	TRBV4-1	TGCGCCAGCAGCCAGACGGTCGGTGGCAATCAGCCCCAGCATTTT	CASSQTVGGNQPQHF
TRBD2	.	TRBJ2-3	TRBV28	TGTGCCAGCAGTTTAAAGACTAGCGGGGGACGCACAGATACGCAGTATTTT	CASSLKTSGGRTDTQYF
.	.	TRBJ1-2	TRBV5-6	TGTGCCAGCAGCTCGGGGGGCACAAACTATGGCTACACCTTC	CASSSGGTNYGYTF
.	.	TRBJ2-7	TRBV6-5	TGTGCCAGCAGTCGCACCGGGACTTCCTTCGAGCAGTACTTC	CASSRTGTSFEQYF
.	.	TRBJ2-7	TRBV7-8	TGTGCCAGCAGCTTAGGTTCGGCCTACGAGCAGTACTTC	CASSLGSAYEQYF
.	.	TRBJ2-7	TRBV6-1	TGTGCCAGCAGTGATCGTAGATCAGTTTCCTACGAGCAGTACTTC	CASSDRRSVSYEQYF
TRBD1	once	TRBJ1-6	TRBV5-8	TGTGCCGGCACCGGGACAGTGTCGAGCTCCTATAATTCACCCCTCCACTTT	CAGTGTVSSSYNSPLHF
TRBD1	.	TRBJ2-7	TRBV5-1	TGCGCCAGCAGTACAGGGGATGTCTACTACGAGCAGTACTTC	CASSTGDVYYEQYF
TRBD2	.	TRBJ2-7	TRBV15	TGTGCCACCAGCAGAGAGAGCGGGAGTTCCTACGAGCAGTACTTC	CATSRESGSSYEQYF
.	.	TRBJ2-1	TRBV5-8	TGTGCCAGCAGCTTGAGGGGCTACAATGAGCAGTTCTTC	CASSLRGYNEQFF
TRBD2	.	TRBJ2-2	TRBV27	TGTGCCAGCAGGCCGGGACTAGTCTCCGGGGAGCTGTTTTTT	CASRPGLVSGELFF
.	.	TRBJ2-7	TRBV7-9	TGTGCCAGCAGCCCGCCGTGGACGACCTCCTACGAGCAGTACTTC	CASSPPWTTSYEQYF
TRBD1	.	TRBJ2-3	TRBV29-1	TGCAGCGTCCACAGGGGGTCCACAGATACGCAGTATTTT	CSVHRGSTDTQYF
.	.	TRBJ2-1	TRBV5-6	TGTGCCAGCAGCTTCGCGTTCGCTGAGCAGTTCTTC	CASSFAFAEQFF
.	.	TRBJ2-6	TRBV13	TGTGCCAGCAGCTTTACAGGACTTTCTGGGGCCAACGTCCTGACTTTC	CASSFTGLSGANVLTF
.	.	TRBJ1-1	TRBV9	TGTGCCAGCAGCGCCGTAGACGTGAACACTGAAGCTTTCTTT	CASSAVDVNTEAFF
.	.	TRBJ1-4	TRBV5-6	TGTGCCAGCAGCTTCTGGATCAGATCGGGAGAAAAACTGTTTTTT	CASSFWIRSGEKLFF
TRBD1	.	TRBJ2-7	TRBV13	TGTGCCAGCAGCCCTGAAAACAGGGGGCCGATTTCCTACGAGCAGTACTTC	CASSPENRGPISYEQYF
.	.	TRBJ2-3	TRBV5-8	TGTGCCAGCGGGAATGGGGCGGTGAGCACAGATACGCAGTATTTT	CASGNGAVSTDTQYF
TRBD1	.	TRBJ1-2	TRBV5-4	TGTGCCAGCAGCTCGGTCCGACAGGGGGCTGGGCATGGCTACACCTTC	CASSSVRQGAGHGYTF
TRBD1	once	TRBJ2-2	TRBV28	TGTGCCAGCACGGGGGGACAGGGTAACACCGGGGAGCTGTTTTTT	CASTGGQGNTGELFF
.	once	TRBJ2-7	TRBV5-5	TGTGCCAGCAGCTATTCGGTGGCCTACGAGCAGTACTTC	CASSYSVAYEQYF
.	.	TRBJ2-7	TRBV11-2	TGTGCCAGCAGCTTAAGGTCTCCCTACGAGCAGTACTTC	CASSLRSPYEQYF
.	.	TRBJ2-2	TRBV27	TGTGCCAGCAGTTTTGGATTGGGGGCCACCGGGGAGCTGTTTTTT	CASSFGLGATGELFF
.	.	TRBJ1-1	TRBV27	TGTGCCAGCAGTTTATCGGAGTGGGGGACTGAAGCTTTCTTT	CASSLSEWGTEAFF
.	once	TRBJ2-7	TRBV7-2	TGTGCCAGCAGCTTAGGCTACGACTACGAGCAGTACTTC	CASSLGYDYEQYF
.	.	TRBJ1-5	TRBV7-9	TGTGCCAGCAGCCCTGCTGTGGACCCTAGCAATCAGCCCCAGCATTTT	CASSPAVDPSNQPQHF
TRBD2	.	TRBJ2-7	TRBV27	TGTGCCAGCATGGGGGGGGTGCCTTCCTCCTACGAGCAGTACTTC	CASMGGVPSSYEQYF
.	.	TRBJ1-2	TRBV28	TGTGCCAGCACCTCTCTAGGGTACTATGGCTACACCTTC	CASTSLGYYGYTF
TRBD1	.	TRBJ2-7	TRBV19	TGTGCCAGTACATCTTCAGGGGGATCCTACGAGCAGTACTTC	CASTSSGGSYEQYF
.	.	TRBJ1-5	TRBV27	TGTGCCAGCAGTTTACATCAAGGAACTAATCAGCCCCAGCATTTT	CASSLHQGTNQPQHF
TRBD1	once	TRBJ2-1	TRBV27	TGTGCCAGCAGTACGGACAGGGGAGGTCTTGGCAATGAGCAGTTCTTC	CASSTDRGGLGNEQFF
.	.	TRBJ2-3	TRBV27	TGTGCCAGCAGTCCCTACCTCAACTTGAACCCCCTGGATACGCAGTATTTT	CASSPYLNLNPLDTQYF
.	once	TRBJ2-1	TRBV6-5	TGTGCCAGCAGTTACGGCAGTGACAATGAGCAGTTCTTC	CASSYGSDNEQFF
.	.	TRBJ1-2	TRBV4-1	TGCGCCAGCAGCCAAGCTGGGTCAGGCTATGGCTACACCTTC	CASSQAGSGYGYTF
TRBD1	.	TRBJ1-1	TRBV7-8	TGTGCCAGCAGCTTTTCGGTACAGGGGGTTTACGAGGCTTTCTTT	CASSFSVQGVYEAFF
.	.	TRBJ2-2	TRBV19	TGTGCCAGTAGTTATCACAGGGCTAACACCGGGGAGCTGTTTTTT	CASSYHRANTGELFF
.	.	TRBJ1-4	TRBV4-1	TGCGCCAGCAGCCAAAGTTTAAATGAAAAACTGTTTTTT	CASSQSLNEKLFF
.	once	TRBJ2-5	TRBV6-5	TGTGCCAGCAGCCGATTGGGGGAAGGAGAGACCCAGTACTTC	CASSRLGEGETQYF
.	.	TRBJ1-1	TRBV5-4	TGTGCCAGCAGCTCCTACACTGAAGCTTTCTTT	CASSSYTEAFF
.	.	TRBJ1-2	TRBV4-1	TGCGCCAGCAGCCAAGATGAAGGGAGCCCTTCGGATTATGGCTACACCTTC	CASSQDEGSPSDYGYTF
.	.	TRBJ2-2	TRBV7-8	TGTGCCAGCAGCACCCCCGACGACAGGAGTAAGACCGGGGAGCTGTTTTTT	CASSTPDDRSKTGELFF
.	.	TRBJ1-4	TRBV11-2	TGTGCCAGCAGCCTTGTCGGGACTGAAGAAAAACTGTTTTTT	CASSLVGTEEKLFF
TRBD2	.	TRBJ2-5	TRBV10-3	TGTGCCATCAGTGAAGCCGGGACTAGTCTGGAGACCCAGTACTTC	CAISEAGTSLETQYF
TRBD1	.	TRBJ1-3	TRBV5-1	TGCGCCAGCAGCTTGGTTGGACAGGGGGCGAAAGGAAACACCATATATTTT	CASSLVGQGAKGNTIYF
TRBD2	.	TRBJ2-7	TRBV6-5	TGTGCCAGCAGCTCACTAGCGGGGACTTACGAGCAGTACTTC	CASSSLAGTYEQYF
.	.	TRBJ1-2	TRBV11-2	TGTGCCATCAGCTTAGGAAGGGGCTACACCTTC	CAISLGRGYTF
.	.	TRBJ1-1	TRBV19	TGTGCCAGTAGTATAGATATTCGGCGGCAGGGGATGAACACTGAAGCTTTCTTT	CASSIDIRRQGMNTEAFF
.	.	TRBJ1-1	TRBV11-2	TGTGCCAGCAGCTCTGAAGCTTTCTTT	CASSSEAFF